This is a list of T cell receptor beta chains from one sample in a study of regulatory T cells in long-lasting Graves disease. TCRdb fed the multiplex PCR reads into MiXCR, producing one record per CDR3 protein. Among roughly 250,000 distinct CDR3 sequences, 15% to 20% were seen once, and the ten largest hold 13% to 15%. Another study also made use of these data, one on T cells in Graves' hyperthyroidism and ophthalmopathy.

Sequences were derived from peripheral blood mononuclear cells (PBMCs), sampled at new diagnosis, from a patient treated with antithyroid drugs. The receptors stem from a woman in her 30s with Graves disease. CDR3s leave out the opening cysteine and the closing phenylalanine or tryptophan. The D gene is left open where the match is weak. Some rows have no size entry. The others give once, few or many, or a class for an expanded clone.

TRBJ2-1,NA,many,TRBV5-1,ASSPQGPYNEQF
TRBJ2-5,NA,many,TRBV20-1,SASAGPAWTQY
TRBJ2-7,NA,many,TRBV6-1,ASSEASGSLYEQY
TRBJ1-2,NA,many,TRBV6-1,ASSAPDGYT
TRBJ2-1,NA,few,TRBV5-6,ASSSLGGAFSYNEQF
TRBJ1-3,NA,once,TRBV7-9,ASRSTGPGNTIY
TRBJ2-3,TRBD2,many,TRBV7-2,ASSSRRAGTSDRDTQY
TRBJ1-2,NA,NA,TRBV20-1,SASWRDGYT
TRBJ2-7,NA,many,TRBV20-1,SARRTVYEQY
TRBJ1-2,TRBD1,many,TRBV10-1,ASSVKPDRPMDGYT
TRBJ1-4,TRBD1,many,TRBV2,ASSEKTGGEKLF
TRBJ2-3,TRBD2,many,TRBV12-3/TRBV12-4,ASSTAGGSTDTQY
TRBJ2-7,TRBD2,many,TRBV7-8,ASSLHGGVNSYEQY
TRBJ2-7,TRBD2,NA,TRBV7-9,ASSLGLAGPRTYEQY
TRBJ2-2,NA,many,TRBV7-2,ASIYGNTGELF
TRBJ1-5,NA,few,TRBV27,ASSLPEGVQPQH